This T cell receptor beta chain was sequenced for a study of blood T cell repertoires in COVID-19 (dated by TCRdb to 2020 to 2021). About the full investigation: Samples covering the acute and convalescent phases of COVID-19 were provided by collaborators in the United States, Italy and Spain. The material from the prospective study consisted of cDNA or gDNA derived from T cells, B-cell-depleted T cells, or PBMCs. Deeply sampled blood TCRbeta repertoires from subjects exposed to, actively infected with, or recovered from COVID-19 were included in the dataset. The repertoires were made available in a free public database intended to serve as a resource for research on the immune response to SARS-CoV-2. Samples came from the ongoing ImmuneRACE study (first 160 participants) plus 1,254 subjects from 6 global collaborators. Nearly every sample came with metadata listing a de-identified subject ID, COVID-19 status, age in years and sex. HLA class I and class II types, where available, came from metadata supplied by the sample provider rather than from assay-based typing.

The research as a whole found: The amount of clinical and demographic metadata varied by source and participant and was provided uncurated.

TCRbeta CDR3 regions were amplified from genomic DNA using the immunoSEQ Assay, a bias-controlled multiplex PCR. The paper's data handling went like this. The number of nucleated cells in each sample was estimated by amplification of reference gene primers within the assay. Sequence reads were collapsed and filtered to measure the absolute abundance of every unique TCRbeta CDR3 rearrangement. For each sample, productive Simpson clonality was calculated as the square root of Simpson's diversity index across productive rearrangements. The table comes from immuneACCESS by way of TCRdb, which keeps in-frame sequences with V and J called. Part of the clones is missing from these tables; in studies checked, under half for an unresolved V gene and the rest for unknown reasons. V and J calls and clone size are given by that table; D and trimming were obtained from the DNA. The sample yields tens of thousands of clones; around nine tenths were counted once. Clones ranked in the top ten supply 20% to 25% of the sample.

Whole blood was collected in K2EDTA tubes by collaborating institutions according to the institutions' own protocols. For TCRbeta analysis, collaborators shipped samples in one of three forms: frozen whole blood, isolated PBMCs, or DNA extracted from either of those sample types. V loses 2 bases of germline sequence and J loses 11 bases, and the interval between the two ends is 10 bases. The CDR3 has 12 amino acids, counting the end cysteine and phenylalanine. This entry keeps only the CDR3 DNA: 36 bases, framed from base 1. Via the germline V gene (reference sequence), CDR1 is WNHNN and CDR2 SYGVQD. On this clone itself: This clone's antigen is unknown. Base qualities are not at hand, and no much larger clone is one base apart.

The TCR was taken from a woman aged 45-59 years with active or convalescent COVID-19. Sequenced material: peripheral blood. The chain joins TRBV10-1 to TRBJ2-1; a tentative D call is TRBD2 (6 bases match). The CDR3 in this case is CASSERRDQQFF. The nucleotide sequence is given as TGCGCCAGCAGTGAGAGGAGGGACCAGCAGTTCTTC.